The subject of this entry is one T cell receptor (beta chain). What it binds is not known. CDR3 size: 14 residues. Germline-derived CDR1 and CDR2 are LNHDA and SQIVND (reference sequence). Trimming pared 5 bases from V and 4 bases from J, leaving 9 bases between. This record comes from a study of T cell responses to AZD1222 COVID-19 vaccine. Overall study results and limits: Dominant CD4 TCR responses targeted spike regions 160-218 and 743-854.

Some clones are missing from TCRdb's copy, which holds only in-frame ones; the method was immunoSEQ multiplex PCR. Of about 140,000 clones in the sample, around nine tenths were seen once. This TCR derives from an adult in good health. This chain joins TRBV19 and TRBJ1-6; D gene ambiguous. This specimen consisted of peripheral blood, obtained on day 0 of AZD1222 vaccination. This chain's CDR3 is CASSGLGYNSPLHF. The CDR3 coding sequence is TGTGCCAGTAGTGGGTTAGGGTATAATTCACCCCTCCACTTT. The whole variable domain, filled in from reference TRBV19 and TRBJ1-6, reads DGGITQSPKYLFRKEGQNVTLSCEQNLNHDAMYWYRQDPGQGLRLIYYSQIVNDFQKGDIAEGYSVSREKKESFPLTVTSAQKNPTAFYLCASSGLGYNSPLHFGNGTRLTVT.